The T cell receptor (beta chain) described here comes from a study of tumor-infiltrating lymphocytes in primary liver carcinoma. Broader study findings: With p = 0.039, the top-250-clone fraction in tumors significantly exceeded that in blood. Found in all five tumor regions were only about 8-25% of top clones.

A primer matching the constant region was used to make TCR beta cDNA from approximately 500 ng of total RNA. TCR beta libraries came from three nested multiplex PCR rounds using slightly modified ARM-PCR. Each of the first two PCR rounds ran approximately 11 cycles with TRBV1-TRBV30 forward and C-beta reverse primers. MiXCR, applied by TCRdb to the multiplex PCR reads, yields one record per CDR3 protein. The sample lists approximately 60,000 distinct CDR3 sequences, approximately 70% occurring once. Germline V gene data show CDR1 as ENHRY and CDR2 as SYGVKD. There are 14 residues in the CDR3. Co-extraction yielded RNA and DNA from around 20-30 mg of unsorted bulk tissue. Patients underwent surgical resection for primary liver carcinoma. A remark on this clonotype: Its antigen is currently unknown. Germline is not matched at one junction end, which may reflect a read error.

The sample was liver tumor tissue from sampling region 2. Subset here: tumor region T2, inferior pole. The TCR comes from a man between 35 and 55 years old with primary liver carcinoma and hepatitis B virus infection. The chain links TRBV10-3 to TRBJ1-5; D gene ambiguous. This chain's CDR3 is CAIGGYEGDQPQHF. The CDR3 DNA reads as TGTGCCATCGGTGGGTATGAGGGCGATCAACCCCAGCATTTT.